This T cell receptor (beta chain) appears in the sequencing data of a study of shared clonotypes between healthy human individuals. Findings and limits, study-wide: In contrast to clonotypes shared by all four donors, non-shared clonotypes had lower generation probabilities. Large sequencing depth failed to make sorted-subset sequencing complete, rarefaction showed.

The naive CD8 population came from CD45RO-negative cells selected for CCR7, without terminally differentiated effector memory CD45RA+ cells. The CDR3 is 14 amino acids. The V gene's germline CDR1 is SQVTM and CDR2 ANQGSEA. V was cut by 0 bases and J by 6 bases, with 14 bases left in between. Clones were sequenced by immunoSEQ multiplex PCR, and TCRdb holds only the in-frame ones, with some missing. The sample lists some 2,100,000 clones; more than 85% were seen once. This clone was counted between two and nine times. Its target is not known. J is TRBJ1-2 and V is TRBV29-1; D not resolved. This sequence was found in a man aged 18 to 30 in good health. Some clones in this sample may be carry-over from other donors' samples. Sequenced input: naive CD8+ T cells from PBMCs. The CDR3 region is CSVEDEEGFDGYTF. CDR3 sequence (DNA): TGCAGCGTTGAAGATGAGGAGGGATTTGATGGCTACACCTTC.